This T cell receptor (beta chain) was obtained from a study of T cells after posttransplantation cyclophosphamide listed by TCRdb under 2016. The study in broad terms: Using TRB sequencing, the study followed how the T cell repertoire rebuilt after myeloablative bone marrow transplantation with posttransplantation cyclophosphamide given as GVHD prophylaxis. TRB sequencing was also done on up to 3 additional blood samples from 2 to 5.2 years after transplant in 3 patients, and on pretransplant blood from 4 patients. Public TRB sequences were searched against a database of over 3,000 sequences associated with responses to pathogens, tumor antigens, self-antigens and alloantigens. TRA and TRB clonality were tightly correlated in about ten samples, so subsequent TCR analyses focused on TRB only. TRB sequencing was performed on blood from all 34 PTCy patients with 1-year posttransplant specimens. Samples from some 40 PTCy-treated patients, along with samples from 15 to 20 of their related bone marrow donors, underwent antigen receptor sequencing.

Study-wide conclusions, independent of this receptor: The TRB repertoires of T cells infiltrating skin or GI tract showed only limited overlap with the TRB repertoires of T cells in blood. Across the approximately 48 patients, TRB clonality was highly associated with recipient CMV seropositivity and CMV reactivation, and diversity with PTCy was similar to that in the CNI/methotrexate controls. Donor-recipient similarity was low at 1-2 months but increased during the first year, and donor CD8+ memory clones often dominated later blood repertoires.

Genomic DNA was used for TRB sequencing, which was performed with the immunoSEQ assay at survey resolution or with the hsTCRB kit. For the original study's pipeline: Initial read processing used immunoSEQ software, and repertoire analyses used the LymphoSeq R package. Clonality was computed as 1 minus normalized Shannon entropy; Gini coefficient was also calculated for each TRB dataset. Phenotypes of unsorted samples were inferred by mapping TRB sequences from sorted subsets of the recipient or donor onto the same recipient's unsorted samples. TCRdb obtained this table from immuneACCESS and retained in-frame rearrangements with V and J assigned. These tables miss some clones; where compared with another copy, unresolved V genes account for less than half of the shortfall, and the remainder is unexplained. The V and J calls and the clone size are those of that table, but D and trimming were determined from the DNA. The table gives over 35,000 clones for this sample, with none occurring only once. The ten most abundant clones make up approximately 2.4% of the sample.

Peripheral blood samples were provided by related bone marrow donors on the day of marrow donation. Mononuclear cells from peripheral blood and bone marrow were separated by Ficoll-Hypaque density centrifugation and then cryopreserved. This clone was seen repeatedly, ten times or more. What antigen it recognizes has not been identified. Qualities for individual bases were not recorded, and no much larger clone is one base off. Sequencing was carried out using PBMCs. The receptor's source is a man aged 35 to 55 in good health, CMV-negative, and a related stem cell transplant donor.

CDR3 sequence: CASSSSAGQGIPGELFF. The nucleotide sequence reads as follows: TGTGCCAGCAGCTCCAGCGCCGGACAGGGGATTCCCGGGGAGCTGTTTTTT. The chain is encoded by TRBV13 joined to TRBJ2-2, with TRBD1 matching 9 junction bases. CDR1 PRHDT and CDR2 FYEKMQ were looked up in the germline V gene (reference sequence). The CDR3 holds 17 amino acids from the cysteine to the phenylalanine. CDR3 DNA only is kept here, 51 bases in frame from base 1. Unmatched junction bases come to 12, with V trimmed by 4 bases and J by 6 bases.